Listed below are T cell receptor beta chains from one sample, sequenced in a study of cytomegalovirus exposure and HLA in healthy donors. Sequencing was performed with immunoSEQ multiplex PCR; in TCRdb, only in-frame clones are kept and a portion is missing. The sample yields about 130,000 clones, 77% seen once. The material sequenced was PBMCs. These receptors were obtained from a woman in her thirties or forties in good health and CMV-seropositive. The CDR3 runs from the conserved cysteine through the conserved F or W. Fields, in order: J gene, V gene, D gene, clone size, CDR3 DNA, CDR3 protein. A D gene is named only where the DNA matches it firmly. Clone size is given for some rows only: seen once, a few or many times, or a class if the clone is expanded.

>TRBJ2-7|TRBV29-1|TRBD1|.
TGCAGCATAAGACTACAGGGGGCCTCCTACGAGCAGTACTTC
CSIRLQGASYEQYF
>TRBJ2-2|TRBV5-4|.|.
TGTGCCAGCAGCTTGGCGGGGGGCCTCACCGGGGAGCTGTTTTTT
CASSLAGGLTGELFF
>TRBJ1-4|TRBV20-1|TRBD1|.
TGCAGTGCTTCGGACAGGGAAAAACTGTTTTTT
CSASDREKLFF
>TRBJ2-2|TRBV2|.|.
TGTGCCAGCAGTGAACGGGGAGGGGAGCTGTTTTTT
CASSERGGELFF
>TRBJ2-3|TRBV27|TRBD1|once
TGTGCCAGCAGTTCCGGGACAGGGTTTCCAGATACGCAGTATTTT
CASSSGTGFPDTQYF
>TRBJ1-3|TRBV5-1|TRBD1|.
TGCGCCAGCAGCTTGGCGACAGGGAGTGGGTCTGGAAACACCATATATTTT
CASSLATGSGSGNTIYF
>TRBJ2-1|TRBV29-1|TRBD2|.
TGCAGCGCCCATAGCGGGGTGTCCTACAATGAGCAGTTCTTC
CSAHSGVSYNEQFF
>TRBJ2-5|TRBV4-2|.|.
TGTGCCAGCAGCCAGACGGGAGACCTGGAGACCCAGTACTTC
CASSQTGDLETQYF
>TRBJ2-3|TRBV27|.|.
TGTGCCAGCAGTTTATCGACAGAGGCAGATACGCAGTATTTT
CASSLSTEADTQYF
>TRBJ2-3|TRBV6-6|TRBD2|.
TGTGCCAGCAGCTCGGGACTAGCGGGAGAAAAAGATACGCAGTATTTT
CASSSGLAGEKDTQYF
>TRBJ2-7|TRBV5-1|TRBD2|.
TGCGCCAGCAGCTTGGGTCTCGGGGCGGGAGGCGAGCAGTACTTC
CASSLGLGAGGEQYF
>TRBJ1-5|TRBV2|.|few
TGTGCCAGCAGTGTGGGGCAGCTTAGCAATCAGCCCCAGCATTTT
CASSVGQLSNQPQHF
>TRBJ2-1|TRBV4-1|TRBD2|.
TGCGCCAGCAGCCAAGTACTAGCGGACAATGAGCAGTTCTTC
CASSQVLADNEQFF
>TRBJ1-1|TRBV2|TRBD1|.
TGTGCCAGCAGTGGACAGGGGAACACTGAAGCTTTCTTT
CASSGQGNTEAFF
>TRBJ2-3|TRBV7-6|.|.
TGTGCCAGCAGTCAAGCGGCTAGCACAGATACGCAGTATTTT
CASSQAASTDTQYF
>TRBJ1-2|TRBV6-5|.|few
TGTGCCAGCAGTTTCAGGGGTGGAGGCTACACCTTC
CASSFRGGGYTF
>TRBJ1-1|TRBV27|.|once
TGTGCCAGCGCGGACAGACTGAACACTGAAGCTTTCTTT
CASADRLNTEAFF
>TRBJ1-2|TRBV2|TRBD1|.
TGTGCCAGCAGTGAAAAGGGACAGGGGTCCTATGGCTACACCTTC
CASSEKGQGSYGYTF
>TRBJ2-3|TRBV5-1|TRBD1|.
TGCGCCAGCCGATTCCGGGACAGGGCAGATACGCAGTATTTT
CASRFRDRADTQYF
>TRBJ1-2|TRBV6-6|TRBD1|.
TGTGCCAGCTCGCCGTATCAGGGGGCAAGTGGTGGCTACACCTTC
CASSPYQGASGGYTF
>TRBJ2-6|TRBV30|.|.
TGTGCCTGGTCGGGAGGGGCCAACGTCCTGACTTTC
CAWSGGANVLTF
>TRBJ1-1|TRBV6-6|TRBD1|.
TGTGCCAGCAGTGGAGACAGGGGACAGGCCACTGAAGCTTTCTTT
CASSGDRGQATEAFF
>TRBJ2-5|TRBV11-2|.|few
TGTGCCAGCAGCTTAGATCAGGCCCGAGAGACCCAGTACTTC
CASSLDQARETQYF
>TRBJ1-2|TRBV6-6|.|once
TGTGCCAGCAGTTACGGACAGTATGGCTACACCTTC
CASSYGQYGYTF
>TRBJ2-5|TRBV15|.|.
TGTGCCACCAGCAGACCCTCGGGGAAAGTGGAGACCCAGTACTTC
CATSRPSGKVETQYF
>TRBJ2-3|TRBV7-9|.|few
TGTGCCAGCAGCGTAGAGGGGGGCACAGATACGCAGTATTTT
CASSVEGGTDTQYF
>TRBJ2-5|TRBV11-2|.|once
TGTGCCAGCAGCGTCGGCAGCGTTCAAGAGACCCAGTACTTC
CASSVGSVQETQYF
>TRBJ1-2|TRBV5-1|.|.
TGCGCCAGCAGCCTCCAACAAGGGGGGGACTATGGCTACACCTTC
CASSLQQGGDYGYTF
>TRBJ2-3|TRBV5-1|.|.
TGCGCCAGCAGCTTGTATCGGGATACGCAGTATTTT
CASSLYRDTQYF
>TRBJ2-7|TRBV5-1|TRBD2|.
TGCGCCAGCAGCCGCCTCCCGGGACTAGCGGGGTACGAGCAGTACTTC
CASSRLPGLAGYEQYF
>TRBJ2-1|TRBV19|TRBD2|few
TGTGCCAGTAGTCTCACTGGGAGGGCCCCCTACAATGAGCAGTTCTTC
CASSLTGRAPYNEQFF
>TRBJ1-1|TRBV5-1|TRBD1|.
TGCGCCAGCAGCTGGACAGGGGGAGTAAGCACTGAAGCTTTCTTT
CASSWTGGVSTEAFF
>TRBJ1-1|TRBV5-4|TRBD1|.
TGTGCCAGCAGGCCCGACAGGGTGGGTGAAGCTTTCTTT
CASRPDRVGEAFF
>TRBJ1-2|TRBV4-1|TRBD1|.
TGCGCCAGCAGACTCTCGGACAGGCCCAGTGATGGCTACACCTTC
CASRLSDRPSDGYTF
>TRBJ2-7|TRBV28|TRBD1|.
TGTGCCAGCAGTTACCCGGGGACAGGGATCAACGAGCAGTACTTC
CASSYPGTGINEQYF
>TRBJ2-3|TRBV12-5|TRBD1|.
TGTGCTAGTAGGTTCGGGACAGTCACAGATACGCAGTATTTT
CASRFGTVTDTQYF
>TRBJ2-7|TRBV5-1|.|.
TGCGCCAGCAGCGATCCCCCGGGGGTCGAGCAGTACTTC
CASSDPPGVEQYF
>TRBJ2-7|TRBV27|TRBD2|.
TGTGCCAGCAGCCTACTAGCGGGAGGGTTTGGCGAGCAGTACTTC
CASSLLAGGFGEQYF
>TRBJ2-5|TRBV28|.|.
TGTGCCAGCACCTCGGGTCCCCAGGAGACCCAGTACTTC
CASTSGPQETQYF
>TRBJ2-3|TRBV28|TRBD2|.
TGTGCCAGCACCTCACCGGGGGGTAAGATCCCAGATACGCAGTATTTT
CASTSPGGKIPDTQYF
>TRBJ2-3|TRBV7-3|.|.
TGTGCCAGCAGCTTCGGAATAGGGGCAGATACGCAGTATTTT
CASSFGIGADTQYF
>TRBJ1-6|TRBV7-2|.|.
TGTGCCAGCAGCCGACCGGCGGGGGTAGAGTCACCCCTCCACTTT
CASSRPAGVESPLHF
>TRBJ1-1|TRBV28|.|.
TGTGCCAGCAGTTTAGGAGGGGCGGGGTACACTGAAGCTTTCTTT
CASSLGGAGYTEAFF
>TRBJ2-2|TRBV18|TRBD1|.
TGTGCCTCATCCGGACAGGCGAACACCGGGGAGCTGTTTTTT
CASSGQANTGELFF
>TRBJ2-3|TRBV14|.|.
TGTGCCAGCAGCCAAGATTATGACCGGGTGGCTAGCACAGATACGCAGTATTTT
CASSQDYDRVASTDTQYF
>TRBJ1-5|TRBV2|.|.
TGTGCCAGCAGTGATTCCCCACTCAACGATCAGCCCCAGCATTTT
CASSDSPLNDQPQHF
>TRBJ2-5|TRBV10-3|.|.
TGTGCCATCAGTGACCCTCCGGACTCCGGGGATCAGACCCAGTACTTC
CAISDPPDSGDQTQYF
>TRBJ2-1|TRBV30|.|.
TGTGCCGCTCAGCGGACCTCCTACAATGAGCAGTTCTTC
CAAQRTSYNEQFF
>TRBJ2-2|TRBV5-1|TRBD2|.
TGCGCCAGCAGCTTTTTGGGCAAAGCGGGAGTTGAAACACGCACCGGGGAGCTGTTTTTT
CASSFLGKAGVETRTGELFF
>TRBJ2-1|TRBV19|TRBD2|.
TGTGCCAGTAGTCAGCGGGGCAGCTCCTACAATGAGCAGTTCTTC
CASSQRGSSYNEQFF
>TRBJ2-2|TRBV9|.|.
TGTGCCAGCAGCGCTAGCAGCGTCACCGGGGAGCTGTTTTTT
CASSASSVTGELFF
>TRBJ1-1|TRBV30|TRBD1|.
TGTGCCTGGACCAGAGGACAGGGGAACACTGAAGCTTTCTTT
CAWTRGQGNTEAFF
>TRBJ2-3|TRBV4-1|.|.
TGCGCCAGCAGCCAAGATAGGGGAGATACGCAGTATTTT
CASSQDRGDTQYF
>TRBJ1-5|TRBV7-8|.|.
TGTGCCAGCAGCTTAATTCGGAATCAGCCCCAGCATTTT
CASSLIRNQPQHF